This TCR beta chain was retrieved from a study of Ad26.COV2.S vaccination and SARS-CoV-2 variants (dated by TCRdb to about 2021). About the study as a whole: Donors in the vaccine arm were drawn from COV1001, a multicentre, randomized, double-blind, placebo-controlled phase I-IIa trial testing Ad26.COV2.S in healthy adults. Participants in the trial were split at random into five groups of five each, receiving low-dose or high-dose Ad26.COV2.S once or twice, or else placebo on both occasions. Dosing of Ad26.COV2.S was intramuscular, at either 5x10^10 or 1x10^11 viral particles, delivered as one shot or as two shots spaced 56 days apart. Investigators did not know the trial group allocation while performing experiments and assessing outcomes. TCRbeta repertoire sequencing was used to assess the specificity and breadth of SARS-CoV-2-reactive T cell receptors after Ad26.COV2.S vaccination. A total of 32 samples were included in the TCR-sequenced set, comprising roughly 19 Ad26.COV2.S vaccine recipients, 5 placebo recipients and 8 SARS-CoV-2 convalescent individuals. Study-wide conclusions, independent of this receptor: Comparing responses between vaccine doses or regimens was not something the study was powered to do. After vaccination, substantial breadth of spike-specific CD8+ and CD4+ T cell responses was reported. It was noted by the authors that total T cell responses may have been underestimated by the TCR breadth and depth analyses. Compared with placebo recipients, Ad26.COV2.S recipients showed higher spike-specific TCR breadth (P = 0.0014). Non-spike TCR breadth was comparable between vaccine and placebo recipients, consistent with the vaccine containing only spike.

As regards this clone: This receptor's antigen is unknown. No clone much larger than this one lies a single base away; base qualities are absent.

The trim is 4 bases for V and 5 bases for J, with a gap of 14 bases between the germline ends. CDR1 and CDR2 are read off the germline V gene as LGHNA and YSLEER. CDR3 length: 14 amino acids, cysteine to phenylalanine. The only DNA kept is the CDR3, 42 bases in frame from the first base. In light of the paper, this sample's treatment or condition label describes: approximately 18 received Ad26.COV2.S at low or high dose, single or two shots; 5 received placebo; per-sample allocation not given. For vaccine and placebo recipients, repertoires were sequenced using samples collected on day 63 after the first injection. In Cohort 1b, about 27 adults aged 18-55 years were enrolled at a single site in Boston, USA, between 29 July and 7 August 2020. Ad26.COV2.S was a replication-incompetent adenovirus type 26 vector that expressed a prefusion-stabilized SARS-CoV-2 spike protein derived from the original Wuhan strain.

The immunoSEQ Assay was the method used to sequence TCRbeta CDR3 regions. After extraction, genomic DNA underwent amplification by bias-controlled multiplex PCR, followed by high-throughput sequencing. On the study's bioinformatics: Collapsing and filtering of sequences were performed to quantify the absolute abundance of each unique TCRbeta CDR3 region. T cell fraction was estimated by normalizing TCRbeta template counts to usable DNA, with usable DNA measured through amplification of reference genes found in all nucleated cells. Repertoire TCRs were annotated as SARS-CoV-2-specific by exact matching of V gene, CDR3 amino acid sequence and J gene to a known reactive TCR set. The reference SARS-CoV-2 TCR set came from MIRA and was filtered for enrichment in COVID-19-positive ImmuneCODE repertoires, removing public or cross-reactive TCRs. Using the MIRA antigens, annotated TCRs were further analysed by specific ORF or by position within an ORF. Breadth was defined as the number of annotated unique rearrangements divided by the total number of unique productive rearrangements, and depth was defined as the summed frequency of the annotated unique rearrangements. Two-sided Wilcoxon rank-sum tests were applied when comparing TCR breadth between groups. TCRdb took this table from immuneACCESS and kept in-frame rearrangements with V and J called. Such tables lack part of the clones; where checked against another copy, unresolved V genes explain under half of the gap, and the rest is unexplained. From that table come the V and J calls and clone size; the DNA was used to work out D and trimming. The sample table shows 350,000 to 450,000 clones, and approximately 84% are seen once. The ten largest make up roughly 3.5% of the sample.

The TCR originated in a person aged 18-65 years who received the Ad26.COV2.S COVID-19 vaccine or a placebo. In this chain, TRBV4-3 is recombined with TRBJ1-2, with TRBD1 tentatively as D gene (5 bases match). The source material was peripheral blood, sampled in a trial of Ad26.COV2.S vaccine versus placebo. The CDR3 reads CASSPERGPYGYTF. The DNA sequence is as follows: TGCGCCAGCAGCCCAGAAAGGGGCCCATATGGCTACACCTTC.